Here is one TCR beta chain with its context. Both 60 Vbeta primers and 13 Jbeta primers went into the PCR. Using immunoSEQ multiplex PCR, the repertoire was profiled, and TCRdb retains in-frame clones only, with some absent. The top ten clones hold 1.5% to 2% of a sample with fewer than 150,000 clones, around 70% of them seen once. The germline CDR1 and CDR2 sequences are MDHEN and SYDVKM. The ends were cut back, 6 bases at V and 2 bases at J, with 11 bases in the middle. The CDR3 spans 13 residues. This entry comes from a study of cytomegalovirus exposure and HLA in healthy donors. Sequencing was done on a sample of PBMCs. The TCR comes from a woman in her thirties in good health and CMV-seronegative. This chain joins TRBV28 and TRBJ2-7, with D maybe TRBD1 (6 bases). The CDR3 bases are TGTGCCAGCAGAGGGGACAACGCCTACGAGCAGTACTTC. The encoded protein is CASRGDNAYEQYF.